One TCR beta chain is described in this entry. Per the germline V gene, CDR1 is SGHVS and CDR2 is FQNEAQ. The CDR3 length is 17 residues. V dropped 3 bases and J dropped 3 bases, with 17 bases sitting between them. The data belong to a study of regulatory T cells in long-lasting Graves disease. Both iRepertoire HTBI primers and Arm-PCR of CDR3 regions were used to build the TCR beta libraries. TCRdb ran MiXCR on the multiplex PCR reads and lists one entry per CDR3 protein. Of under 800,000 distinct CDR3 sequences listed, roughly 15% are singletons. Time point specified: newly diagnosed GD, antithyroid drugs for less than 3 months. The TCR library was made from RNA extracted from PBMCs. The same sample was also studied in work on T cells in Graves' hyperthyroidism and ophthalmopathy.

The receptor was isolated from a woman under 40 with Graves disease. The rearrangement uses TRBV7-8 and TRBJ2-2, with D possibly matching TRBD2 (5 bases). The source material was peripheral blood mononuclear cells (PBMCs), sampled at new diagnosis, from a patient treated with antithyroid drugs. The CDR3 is CASSFLYRTYDTGELFF. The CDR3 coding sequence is TGTGCCAGCAGCTTCTTATATCGGACTTACGACACCGGGGAGCTGTTTTTT.